This T cell receptor beta chain was identified during a study of CD8 T cells in Susac syndrome. Looked up from germline, CDR1 is SGHRS and CDR2 is YFSETQ. With 3 bases removed from V and 2 bases from J, the gap between germline ends came to 5 bases. CDR3 length: 12 amino acids. Random hexamers were used to reverse transcribe about 0.45 to 1 ug of RNA. TCR beta CDR3 was amplified by immunoSEQ covering 54 Vbeta and 13 Jbeta. TCRdb independently ran MiXCR on the immunoSEQ multiplex PCR reads; one entry per CDR3 protein. Of roughly 200,000 distinct CDR3 sequences listed, almost 96% were seen once; the top ten hold about 0.093%. CD8+ and CD4+ T cells taken from blood had their TCR beta sequenced.

This sequence originates from a human donor with multiple sclerosis. The V gene is TRBV5-1, the J gene TRBJ2-5; D is undetermined. Sequencing used CD4+ T cells from PBMCs. The CDR3 reads CASSSSQETQYF. In DNA, the CDR3 is TGCGCCAGCAGCTCTTCTCAAGAGACCCAGTACTTC.